These T cell receptor beta chains were read from a single sample in a study of blood T cell repertoires in COVID-19. TCRdb keeps only in-frame clones here, not all; method: immunoSEQ multiplex PCR. Here the sample spans roughly 200,000 clones, roughly 85% being singletons. Source material: PBMCs or T cells enriched from blood (not recorded which). The receptors here all came from a woman in her 50s who had been exposed to COVID-19. Each CDR3 is given with its conserved first and last residue. The D gene is left open where the match is weak. Rows give clone size only sometimes, using once, few, many, or a class for an expanded clone.

abundance	v_gene	d_gene	j_gene	CDR3nt	CDR3aa
-	TRBV10-2	-	TRBJ1-5	TGCGCCAGCAGTGAGGGGCCCGGACCCCAGCATTTT	CASSEGPGPQHF
-	TRBV29-1	-	TRBJ2-5	TGCAGCGTTGAGACTGGCAGCCTGCCTCAAGAGACCCAGTACTTC	CSVETGSLPQETQYF
-	TRBV4-1	-	TRBJ1-6	TGCGCCAGCAGTCTTTTCGGACTTTATAATTCACCCCTCCACTTT	CASSLFGLYNSPLHF
once	TRBV20-1	-	TRBJ1-2	TGCAGTGCTAGTGGGGGGGTTAAGGGTAGGGACTATGGCTACACCTTC	CSASGGVKGRDYGYTF
-	TRBV6-5	TRBD1	TRBJ1-2	TGTGCCAGCAGGGTGGGACAGTTATATGGCTACACCTTC	CASRVGQLYGYTF
-	TRBV11-2	TRBD1	TRBJ1-2	TGTGCCAGCAGCTTGGGACAGGGGGCATACTACACCTTC	CASSLGQGAYYTF
-	TRBV19	TRBD2	TRBJ2-3	TGTGCCAGTACCGATAAACCGGGGGGAGATACGCAGTATTTT	CASTDKPGGDTQYF
-	TRBV12-3/TRBV12-4	-	TRBJ1-1	TGTGCCAGCAGTTCTAAACCCAACACTGAAGCTTTCTTT	CASSSKPNTEAFF
few	TRBV27	-	TRBJ1-6	TGTGCCAGCAGGGTTGATCGGGGGAGCTCCTATAATTCACCCCTCCACTTT	CASRVDRGSSYNSPLHF
-	TRBV7-9	TRBD1	TRBJ1-2	TGTGCCAGCAGCTTAGAACAAACAGGGGGAATGTATGGCTACACCTTC	CASSLEQTGGMYGYTF
few	TRBV7-8	-	TRBJ2-5	TGTGCCAGCAGCTTATCGTCTTCCGGAGAGACCCAGTACTTC	CASSLSSSGETQYF
-	TRBV10-2	-	TRBJ1-1	TGCGCCAGCATCGGGGGAATGAACACTGAAGCTTTCTTT	CASIGGMNTEAFF
-	TRBV10-3	-	TRBJ1-1	TGTGCCATCAGTGAATTGAGCAACACTGAAGCTTTCTTT	CAISELSNTEAFF
-	TRBV6-1	-	TRBJ1-6	TGTGCCAGCAGTGAACGGGGGAGCTCCTATAATTCACCCCTCCACTTT	CASSERGSSYNSPLHF
-	TRBV12-3/TRBV12-4	-	TRBJ1-1	TGTGCCAGCAGTCAGTACTCGGGAGCTTTCTTT	CASSQYSGAFF
few	TRBV28	-	TRBJ1-2	TGTGCCAGCAGTTACCCCCAATGGGCCCATGGCTACACCTTC	CASSYPQWAHGYTF
-	TRBV5-8	-	TRBJ1-5	TGTGCCAGCAGCTTGGCTAGCGGCACCAATCAGCCCCAGCATTTT	CASSLASGTNQPQHF
-	TRBV7-9	-	TRBJ1-6	TGTGCCAGCAGCGAAGGGGGTTATAATTCACCCCTCCACTTT	CASSEGGYNSPLHF
-	TRBV4-1	TRBD1	TRBJ1-5	TGCGCCAGCAGCCAAGAGTTAGGGGGCGGTCAGCCCCAGCATTTT	CASSQELGGGQPQHF
-	TRBV28	-	TRBJ2-3	TGTGCCAGCACCCCTTCAGGAGGTACAGATACGCAGTATTTT	CASTPSGGTDTQYF
-	TRBV4-3	-	TRBJ1-2	TGCGCCAGCAGCCCGGCCGGGACTTCCAGGGAAGGCTACACCTTC	CASSPAGTSREGYTF
few	TRBV10-2	-	TRBJ1-1	TGCGCCAGCGTTCCGACAGGAGACACTGAAGCTTTCTTT	CASVPTGDTEAFF
-	TRBV19	-	TRBJ1-2	TGTGCCAGTACCCTCGACGGAACTATTAATTATGGCTACACCTTC	CASTLDGTINYGYTF
-	TRBV5-4	TRBD1	TRBJ1-4	TGTGCCAGCAGCCCCGGACAGGGGGCGGGTGCGTTGCTTTTT	CASSPGQGAGALLF
-	TRBV12-3/TRBV12-4	-	TRBJ1-3	TGTGCCAGCCGACCCAGGAACATAGACACCATATATTTT	CASRPRNIDTIYF
-	TRBV11-2	TRBD1	TRBJ1-3	TGTGCCAGCAGCCGTACAGGGGATATCGGAAACACCATATATTTT	CASSRTGDIGNTIYF
-	TRBV18	TRBD1	TRBJ2-7	TGTGCCAGCTCCTTGACAGGGAACGAGCAGTACTTC	CASSLTGNEQYF
-	TRBV10-2	-	TRBJ1-1	TGCGCCAGCAGTGAGCTGGAACGGGTAAACACTGAAGCTTTCTTT	CASSELERVNTEAFF
-	TRBV2	-	TRBJ1-5	TGTGCCAGCAAGGCAGGCCTCAGTCAGCCCCAGCATTTT	CASKAGLSQPQHF
-	TRBV27	-	TRBJ2-1	TGTGCCAGTGAGGGCAACTACAATGAGCAGTTCTTC	CASEGNYNEQFF
-	TRBV7-3	TRBD2	TRBJ2-1	TGTGCCAGCAGCTCTCAAAGCGGGGGGGCCTACAATGAGCAGTTCTTC	CASSSQSGGAYNEQFF
-	TRBV20-1	-	TRBJ1-1	TGCAGTGCTGTGGAGAGGTATGAAGCTTTCTTT	CSAVERYEAFF
-	TRBV6-5	-	TRBJ2-5	TGTGCCAGCGAAGAGGGGGGGCCCTGGGAGACCCAGTACTTC	CASEEGGPWETQYF
-	TRBV9	TRBD1	TRBJ1-3	TGTGCCAGCAGCGCCGACCCCAGGGGGTCGGGAAACACCATATATTTT	CASSADPRGSGNTIYF
-	TRBV30	TRBD2	TRBJ2-2	TGTGCCTGTCATACCGGGACTAGCCAGCACGGGGAGCTGTTTTTT	CACHTGTSQHGELFF
-	TRBV6-5	-	TRBJ1-1	TGTGCCAGCAGCCTCCGGACATTTATGAACACTGAAGCTTTCTTT	CASSLRTFMNTEAFF
-	TRBV27	-	TRBJ1-4	TGTGCCAGCGGGGGCTGGGCTAATGAAAAACTGTTTTTT	CASGGWANEKLFF
once	TRBV29-1	-	TRBJ1-5	TGCAGCGTTTCCCAGGCGAGCAATCAGCCCCAGCATTTT	CSVSQASNQPQHF
-	TRBV24-1	-	TRBJ2-1	TGTGCCACCGGCCTCACAGTAGCAGGGAATCGATATGAGCAGTTCTTC	CATGLTVAGNRYEQFF
few	TRBV7-2	-	TRBJ1-5	TGTGCCAGCAGCTTGGTATCGGGTACTGGTCAGCCCCAGCATTTT	CASSLVSGTGQPQHF